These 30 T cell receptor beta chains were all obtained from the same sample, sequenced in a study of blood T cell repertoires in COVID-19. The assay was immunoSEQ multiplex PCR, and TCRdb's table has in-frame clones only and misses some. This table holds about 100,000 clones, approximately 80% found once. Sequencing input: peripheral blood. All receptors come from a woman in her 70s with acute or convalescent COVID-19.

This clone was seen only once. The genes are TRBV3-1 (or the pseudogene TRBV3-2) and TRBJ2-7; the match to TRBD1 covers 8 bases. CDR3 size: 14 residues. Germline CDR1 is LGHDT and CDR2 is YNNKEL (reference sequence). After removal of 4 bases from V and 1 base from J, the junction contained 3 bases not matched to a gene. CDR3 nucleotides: TGTGCCAGCAGCCTTACAGGGGGATCCTACGAGCAGTACTTC. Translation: CASSLTGGSYEQYF.

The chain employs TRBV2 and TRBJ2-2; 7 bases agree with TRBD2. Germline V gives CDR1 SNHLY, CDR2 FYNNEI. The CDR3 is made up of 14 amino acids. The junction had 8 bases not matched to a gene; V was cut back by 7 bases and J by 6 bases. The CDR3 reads CASTNRLAPGELFF. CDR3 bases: TGTGCCAGCACGAACCGACTAGCTCCCGGGGAGCTGTTTTTT.

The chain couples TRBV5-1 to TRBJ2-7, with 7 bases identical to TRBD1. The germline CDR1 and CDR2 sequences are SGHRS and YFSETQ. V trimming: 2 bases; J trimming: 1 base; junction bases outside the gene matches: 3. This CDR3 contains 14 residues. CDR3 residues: CASSFETGSYEQYF. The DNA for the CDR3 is TGCGCCAGCAGCTTTGAGACAGGGTCCTACGAGCAGTACTTC. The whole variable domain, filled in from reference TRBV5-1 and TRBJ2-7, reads KAGVTQTPRYLIKTRGQQVTLSCSPISGHRSVSWYQQTPGQGLQFLFEYFSETQRNKGNFPGRFSGRQFSNSRSEMNVSTLELGDSALYLCASSFETGSYEQYFGPGTRLTVT.

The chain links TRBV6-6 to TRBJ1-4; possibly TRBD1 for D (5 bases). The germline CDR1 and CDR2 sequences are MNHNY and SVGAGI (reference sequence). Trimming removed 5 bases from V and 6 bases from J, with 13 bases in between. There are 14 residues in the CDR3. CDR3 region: CASSNLRGDEKLFF. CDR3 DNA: TGTGCCAGCAGTAACCTACGGGGGGATGAAAAACTGTTTTTT.

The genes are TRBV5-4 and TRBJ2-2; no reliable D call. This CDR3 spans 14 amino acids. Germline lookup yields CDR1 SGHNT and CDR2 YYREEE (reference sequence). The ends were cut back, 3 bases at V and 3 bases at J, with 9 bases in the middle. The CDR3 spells CASSYLVDTGELFF. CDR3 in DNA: TGTGCCAGCAGCTATCTCGTCGACACCGGGGAGCTGTTTTTT.

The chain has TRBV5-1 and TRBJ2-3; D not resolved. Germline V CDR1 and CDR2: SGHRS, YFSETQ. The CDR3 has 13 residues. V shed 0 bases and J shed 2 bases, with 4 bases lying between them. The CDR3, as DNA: TGCGCCAGCAGCTTGGAAGCCACAGATACGCAGTATTTT. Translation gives CASSLEATDTQYF.

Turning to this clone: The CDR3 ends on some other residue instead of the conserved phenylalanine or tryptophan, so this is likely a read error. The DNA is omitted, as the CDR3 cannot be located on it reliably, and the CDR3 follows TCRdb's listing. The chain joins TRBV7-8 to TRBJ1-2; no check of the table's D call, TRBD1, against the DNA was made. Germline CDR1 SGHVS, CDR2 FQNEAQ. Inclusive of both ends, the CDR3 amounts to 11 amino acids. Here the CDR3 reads CASSSTGTKTV.

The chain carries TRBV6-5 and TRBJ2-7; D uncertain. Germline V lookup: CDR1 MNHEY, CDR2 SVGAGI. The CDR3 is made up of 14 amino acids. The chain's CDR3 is CASSDSNIYYEQYV. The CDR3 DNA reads TGTGCCAGCAGTGACTCTAACATTTACTACGAGCAGTACGTC.

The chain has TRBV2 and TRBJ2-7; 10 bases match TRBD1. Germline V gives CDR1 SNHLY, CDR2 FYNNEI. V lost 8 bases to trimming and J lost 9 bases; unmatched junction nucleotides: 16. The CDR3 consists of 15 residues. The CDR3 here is CASGGGRTGGLGQYF. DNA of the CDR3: TGTGCCAGCGGTGGGGGACGGACAGGGGGATTAGGGCAGTACTTC.

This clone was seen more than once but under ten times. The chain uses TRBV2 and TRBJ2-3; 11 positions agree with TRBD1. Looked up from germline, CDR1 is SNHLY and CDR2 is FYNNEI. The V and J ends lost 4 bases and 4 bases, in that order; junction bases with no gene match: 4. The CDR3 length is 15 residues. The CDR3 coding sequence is TGTGCCAGCAGTGGGGGGGACAGGGGGTCAGATACGCAGTATTTT. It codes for CASSGGDRGSDTQYF.

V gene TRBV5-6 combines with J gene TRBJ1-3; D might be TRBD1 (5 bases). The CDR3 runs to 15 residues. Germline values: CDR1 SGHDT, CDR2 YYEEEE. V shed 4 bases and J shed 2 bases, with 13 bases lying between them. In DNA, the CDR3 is TGTGCCAGCAGCGCCGCAGGGCCTGCTGGAAACACCATATATTTT. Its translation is CASSAAGPAGNTIYF.

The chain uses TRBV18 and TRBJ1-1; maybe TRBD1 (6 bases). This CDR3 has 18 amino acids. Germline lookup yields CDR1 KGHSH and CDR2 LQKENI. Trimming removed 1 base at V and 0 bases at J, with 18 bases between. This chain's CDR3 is CASSPLSRGRDMNTEAFF. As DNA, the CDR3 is TGTGCCAGCTCACCACTCAGCAGGGGTCGGGATATGAACACTGAAGCTTTCTTT.

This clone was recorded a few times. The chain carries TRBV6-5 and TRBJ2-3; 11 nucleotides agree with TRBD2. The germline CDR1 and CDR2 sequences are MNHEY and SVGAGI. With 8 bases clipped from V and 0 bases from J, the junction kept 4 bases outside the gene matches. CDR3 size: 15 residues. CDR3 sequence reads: CASASGGSSTDTQYF. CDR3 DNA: TGTGCCAGCGCTAGCGGGGGGTCTAGCACAGATACGCAGTATTTT.

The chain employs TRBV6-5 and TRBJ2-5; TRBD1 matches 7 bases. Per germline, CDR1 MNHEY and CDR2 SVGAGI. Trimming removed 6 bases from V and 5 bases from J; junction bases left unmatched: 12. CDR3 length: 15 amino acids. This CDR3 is CASSDPTGWSETQYF. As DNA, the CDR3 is TGTGCCAGCAGCGACCCGACAGGGTGGAGCGAGACCCAGTACTTC.

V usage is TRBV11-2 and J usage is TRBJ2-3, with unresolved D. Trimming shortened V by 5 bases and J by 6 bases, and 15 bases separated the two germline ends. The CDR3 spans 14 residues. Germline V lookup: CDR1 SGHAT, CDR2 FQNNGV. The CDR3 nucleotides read TGTGCCAGCAGCCCAATGGCGGCAGACGATACGCAGTATTTT. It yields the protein CASSPMAADDTQYF.

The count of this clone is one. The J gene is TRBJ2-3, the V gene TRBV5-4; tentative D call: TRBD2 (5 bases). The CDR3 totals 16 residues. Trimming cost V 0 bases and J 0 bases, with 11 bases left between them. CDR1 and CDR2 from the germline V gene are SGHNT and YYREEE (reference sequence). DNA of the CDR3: TGTGCCAGCAGCTTGGACGCGGGCACTAGCACAGATACGCAGTATTTT. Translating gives CASSLDAGTSTDTQYF.

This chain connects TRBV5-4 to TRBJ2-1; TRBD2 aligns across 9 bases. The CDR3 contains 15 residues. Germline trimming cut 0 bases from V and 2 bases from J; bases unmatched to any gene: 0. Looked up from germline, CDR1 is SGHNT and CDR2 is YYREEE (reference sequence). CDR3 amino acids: CASSLGGGAYNEQFF. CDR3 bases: TGTGCCAGCAGCTTGGGCGGGGGGGCCTACAATGAGCAGTTCTTC.

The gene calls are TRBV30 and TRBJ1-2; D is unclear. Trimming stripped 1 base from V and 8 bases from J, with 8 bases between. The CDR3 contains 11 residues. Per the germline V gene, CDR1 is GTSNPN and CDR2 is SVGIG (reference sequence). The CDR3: CAWSAGVGYTF. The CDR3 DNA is TGTGCCTGGAGTGCAGGTGTGGGCTACACCTTC.

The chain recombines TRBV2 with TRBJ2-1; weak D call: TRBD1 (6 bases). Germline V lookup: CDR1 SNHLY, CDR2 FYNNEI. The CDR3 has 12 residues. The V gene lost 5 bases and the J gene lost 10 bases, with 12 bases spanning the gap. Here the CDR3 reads CASSYGGGEQFF. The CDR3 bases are TGTGCCAGCAGTTATGGTGGGGGCGAGCAGTTCTTC.

CDR3 region: CASTRGGGYTEAFF. The DNA of the CDR3 is TGTGCCAGCACCCGAGGTGGGGGGTACACTGAAGCTTTCTTT. The J gene is TRBJ1-1, the V gene TRBV25-1; maybe TRBD1 (5 bases). Germline CDR1 MGHDK, CDR2 SYGVNS. This CDR3 region has 14 residues. V gave up 7 bases and J gave up 3 bases, with 15 bases separating them.

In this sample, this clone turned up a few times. The CDR3 here is CASSLGGTVNSPLHF. CDR3 coding DNA: TGTGCCAGCAGCTTAGGCGGGACAGTAAATTCACCCCTCCACTTT. V usage is TRBV7-8 and J usage is TRBJ1-6; 7 nucleotides agree with TRBD1. There are 15 residues in the CDR3. With 1 base clipped from V and 7 bases from J, the junction kept 4 bases outside the gene matches. The V gene's germline CDR1 is SGHVS and CDR2 FQNEAQ.

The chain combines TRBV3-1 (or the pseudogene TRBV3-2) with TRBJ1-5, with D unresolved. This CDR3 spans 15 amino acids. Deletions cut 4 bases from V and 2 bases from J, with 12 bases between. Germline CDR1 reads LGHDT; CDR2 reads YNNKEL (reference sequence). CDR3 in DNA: TGTGCCAGCAGCCCCCAAGGTCGGGGCAATCAGCCCCAGCATTTT. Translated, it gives CASSPQGRGNQPQHF.

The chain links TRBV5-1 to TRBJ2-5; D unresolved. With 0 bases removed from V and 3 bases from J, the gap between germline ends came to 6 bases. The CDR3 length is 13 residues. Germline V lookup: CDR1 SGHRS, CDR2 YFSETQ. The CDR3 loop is CASSLDRKETQYF. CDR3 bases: TGCGCCAGCAGCTTGGACAGAAAAGAGACCCAGTACTTC. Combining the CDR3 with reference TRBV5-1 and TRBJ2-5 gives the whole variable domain KAGVTQTPRYLIKTRGQQVTLSCSPISGHRSVSWYQQTPGQGLQFLFEYFSETQRNKGNFPGRFSGRQFSNSRSEMNVSTLELGDSALYLCASSLDRKETQYFGPGTRLLVL.

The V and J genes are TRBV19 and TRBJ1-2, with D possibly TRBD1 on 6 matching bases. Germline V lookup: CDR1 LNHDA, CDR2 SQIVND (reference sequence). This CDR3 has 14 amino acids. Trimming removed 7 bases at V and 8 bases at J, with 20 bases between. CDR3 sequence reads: CASTENGQGPGYTF. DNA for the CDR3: TGTGCCAGTACCGAAAACGGGCAGGGGCCGGGCTACACCTTC.

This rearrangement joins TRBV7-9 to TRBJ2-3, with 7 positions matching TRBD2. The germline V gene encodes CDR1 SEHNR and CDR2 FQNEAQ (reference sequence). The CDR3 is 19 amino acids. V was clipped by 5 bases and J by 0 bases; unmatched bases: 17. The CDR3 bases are TGTGCCAGCAGCCTCCTCCTAGCGTGGGGGGGATCTAGCACAGATACGCAGTATTTT. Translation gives CASSLLLAWGGSSTDTQYF.

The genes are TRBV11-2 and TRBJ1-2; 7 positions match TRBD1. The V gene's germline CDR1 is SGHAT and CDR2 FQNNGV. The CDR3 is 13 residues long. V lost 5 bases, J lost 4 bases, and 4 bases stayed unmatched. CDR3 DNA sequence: TGTGCCAGCAGCCCACAGGGGCGCTATGGCTACACCTTC. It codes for CASSPQGRYGYTF.

CDR3 residues: CASSPQGAATEAFF. For the CDR3, the DNA is TGTGCCAGCAGCCCGCAGGGGGCCGCCACTGAAGCTTTCTTT. V usage is TRBV7-8 and J usage is TRBJ1-1; 8 bases fit TRBD1. Trimming took 5 bases from V and 4 from J; bases not matched to a gene: 6. CDR3 length equals 14 residues. Germline loops: CDR1 SGHVS, CDR2 FQNEAQ. Combining the CDR3 with reference TRBV7-8 and TRBJ1-1 gives the whole variable domain GAGVSQSPRYKVAKRGQDVALRCDPISGHVSLFWYQQALGQGPEFLTYFQNEAQLDKSGLPSDRFFAERPEGSVSTLKIQRTQQEDSAVYLCASSPQGAATEAFFGQGTRLTVV.

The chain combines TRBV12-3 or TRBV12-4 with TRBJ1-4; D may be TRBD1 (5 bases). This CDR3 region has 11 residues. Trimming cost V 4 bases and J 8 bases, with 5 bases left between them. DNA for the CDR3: TGTGCCAGCAGTTCAGGGGAAAAACTGTTTTTT. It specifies CASSSGEKLFF.

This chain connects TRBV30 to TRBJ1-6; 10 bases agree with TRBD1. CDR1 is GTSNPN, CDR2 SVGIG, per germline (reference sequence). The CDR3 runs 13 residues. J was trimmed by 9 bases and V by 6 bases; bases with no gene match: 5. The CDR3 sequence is CACRGQGTSPLHF. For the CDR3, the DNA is TGTGCCTGCAGGGGACAGGGGACTTCACCCCTCCACTTT. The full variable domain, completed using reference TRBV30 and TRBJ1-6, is SQTIHQWPATLVQPVGSPLSLECTVEGTSNPNLYWYRQAAGRGLQLLFYSVGIGQISSEVPQNLSASRPQDRQFILSSKKLLLSDSGFYLCACRGQGTSPLHFGNGTRLTVT.

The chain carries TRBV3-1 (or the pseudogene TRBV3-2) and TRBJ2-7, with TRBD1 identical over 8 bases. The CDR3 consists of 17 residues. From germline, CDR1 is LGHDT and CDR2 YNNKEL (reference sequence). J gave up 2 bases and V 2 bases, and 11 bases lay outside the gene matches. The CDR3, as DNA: TGTGCCAGCAGCCAACCTTGTGGACAGGGATCCCCCTACGAGCAGTACGTC. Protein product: CASSQPCGQGSPYEQYV.